This entry features one TCR beta chain sequence. TCRdb's copy holds only in-frame clones and misses some; the assay was immunoSEQ multiplex PCR. Altogether 130,000 or so clones are present, roughly four fifths being singletons, with the ten largest covering about 12%. CDR3 length: 12 amino acids. V lost 4 bases, J lost 11 bases, and 5 bases stayed unmatched. The V gene's germline CDR1 is KGHDR and CDR2 SFDVKD. This sample was included in a study of blood T cell repertoires in COVID-19. Study-wide context: Acute and convalescent COVID-19 samples came from the United States, Italy and Spain.

Sequencing was carried out using peripheral blood. This chain connects TRBV24-1 to TRBJ1-1; 8 bases line up with TRBD1. The receptor was isolated from a human donor in a cohort sampled during active COVID-19. CDR3 bases: TGTGCCACCAGTGAAAGGACAGGGCGGGCTTTCTTT. It translates to CATSERTGRAFF.